The 16 T cell receptor beta chains below were found in one sample sequenced in a study of technical replicates of blood from several donors. Sequenced by immunoSEQ multiplex PCR; TCRdb stores in-frame clones only, minus some. The repertoire holds over 75,000 clones, with around 97% as singletons. What was sequenced was T cells isolated from PBMCs. These receptors came from a human donor in good health.

The count of this clone is one. The chain carries TRBV19 and TRBJ1-5; 8 bases line up with TRBD1. The CDR3 loop spans 16 amino acids. V was clipped by 7 bases and J by 5 bases; unmatched bases: 13. Germline CDR1 LNHDA, CDR2 SQIVND (reference sequence). The CDR3 DNA sequence: TGTGCCAGTAACCTTAGGACAGGGCCTTGGTATCAGCCCCAGCATTTT. Its protein is CASNLRTGPWYQPQHF.

The chain joins TRBV11-3 to TRBJ2-2, with D perhaps TRBD1 (5 bases). CDR3 length: 14 residues. V shed 4 bases and J shed 5 bases, with 11 bases lying between them. Germline assignment: CDR1 SGHNT and CDR2 YENEEA. The CDR3 sequence: CASSSRARTGELFF. The CDR3 nucleotides read TGTGCCAGCAGCTCCAGGGCCCGAACCGGGGAGCTGTTTTTT.

The CDR3 region is CASSPPPGGREQYF. The CDR3 DNA reads as TGTGCCAGCAGCCCCCCCCCGGGAGGGCGGGAGCAGTACTTC. The gene calls are TRBV9 and TRBJ2-7, with 8 bases fitting TRBD2. Germline values: CDR1 SGDLS, CDR2 YYNGEE. CDR3 length: 14 residues. With V trimmed by 4 bases and J by 7 bases, 10 bases remained unmatched.

The chain uses TRBV18 and TRBJ1-1; the match to TRBD1 covers 7 bases. The germline gives CDR1 KGHSH, CDR2 LQKENI. The ends lost 0 bases at V and 2 bases at J; junction bases unmatched: 3. The CDR3 contains 15 residues. In DNA form, the CDR3 reads TGTGCCAGCTCACCACCTGGGACAGACAACACTGAAGCTTTCTTT. This sequence encodes CASSPPGTDNTEAFF. Complete variable domain (other parts from reference TRBV18 and TRBJ1-1): NAGVMQNPRHLVRRRGQEARLRCSPMKGHSHVYWYRQLPEEGLKFMVYLQKENIIDESGMPKERFSAEFPKEGPSILRIQQVVRGDSAAYFCASSPPGTDNTEAFFGQGTRLTVV.

To note about this clone: Relative to the germline gene, one junction end is altered; a read error may explain this. V usage is TRBV7-9 and J usage is TRBJ1-4; D unresolved. CDR1 is SEHNR and CDR2 is FQNEAQ in the germline V gene (reference sequence). The CDR3 runs 15 residues. The chain's CDR3 is CASRLGHSFNEKLFF. The CDR3 nucleotides are TGTGCCAGCAGATTAGGGCACAGCTTTAATGAAAAACTGTTTTTT.

This rearrangement joins TRBV5-4 to TRBJ2-1; possible D gene TRBD2, 6 bases. Germline lookup yields CDR1 SGHNT and CDR2 YYREEE (reference sequence). Trimming removed 4 bases from V and 2 bases from J, with 13 bases in between. The CDR3 runs to 15 residues. The DNA for the CDR3 is TGTGCCAGCAGCCCACGGGACTTCCCCTACAATGAGCAGTTCTTC. It codes for CASSPRDFPYNEQFF.

The CDR3 coding sequence is TGTGCCAGCAGCTCCGGGACTAGCGGGAGGGCCTCTGGGGAGCTGTTTTTT. It translates to CASSSGTSGRASGELFF. The gene calls are TRBV11-3 and TRBJ2-2; 16 bases line up with TRBD2. V shed 4 bases and J 8 bases; nucleotides not matched to a gene: 7. The CDR3 runs to 17 residues. CDR1 is SGHNT, CDR2 YENEEA, per germline.

The rearrangement uses TRBV7-9 and TRBJ2-1; TRBD2 matches at 7 bases. Germline-derived CDR1 and CDR2 are SEHNR and FQNEAQ (reference sequence). With V trimmed by 1 base and J by 4 bases, 10 bases remained unmatched. The CDR3 has 17 residues. CDR3 loop: CASSLGGWLAVYNEQFF. The CDR3 DNA reads as TGTGCCAGCAGCTTAGGGGGGTGGCTAGCGGTTTACAATGAGCAGTTCTTC.

J is TRBJ2-7 and V is TRBV6-1; 8 bases map to TRBD2. The CDR3 consists of 16 residues. CDR1 MNHNS and CDR2 SASEGT come from the germline V gene. The V and J ends lost 4 bases and 2 bases, in that order; junction bases with no gene match: 10. The CDR3 DNA reads as TGTGCCAGCAGTGGGCCCCCGGGGGGGCATCCCTACGAGCAGTACTTC. This codes for CASSGPPGGHPYEQYF.

The chain recombines TRBV5-1 with TRBJ2-7, with D maybe TRBD2 (6 bases). This CDR3 is built from 15 residues. V was cut by 4 bases and J by 0 bases, with 14 bases left in between. The V gene's germline CDR1 is SGHRS and CDR2 YFSETQ. CDR3 coding DNA: TGCGCCAGCAGCCGCGGGGAGGATTCCTCCTACGAGCAGTACTTC. It specifies CASSRGEDSSYEQYF. Variable domain in full (rest from reference TRBV5-1 and TRBJ2-7): KAGVTQTPRYLIKTRGQQVTLSCSPISGHRSVSWYQQTPGQGLQFLFEYFSETQRNKGNFPGRFSGRQFSNSRSEMNVSTLELGDSALYLCASSRGEDSSYEQYFGPGTRLTVT.

The chain combines TRBV11-2 with TRBJ2-3; weak D call: TRBD1 (6 bases). V was cut by 2 bases and J by 1 base, with 13 bases left in between. CDR3 length equals 16 residues. CDR1 SGHAT and CDR2 FQNNGV come from the germline V gene. The CDR3 DNA is TGTGCCAGCAGCTTACAGGGGTCGAGGGGCACAGATACGCAGTATTTT. It encodes CASSLQGSRGTDTQYF.

V and J are TRBV11-2 and TRBJ2-5; D gene unclear. The germline V and J ends were trimmed by 1 base and 2 bases, with 2 bases remaining between them. Germline CDR1 reads SGHAT; CDR2 reads FQNNGV. The CDR3 has 12 residues. The chain's CDR3 is CASSLVQETQYF. The CDR3 DNA reads TGTGCCAGCAGCTTAGTACAAGAGACCCAGTACTTC.

The gene calls are TRBV7-2 and TRBJ2-1, with 8 bases lining up with TRBD2. Per germline, CDR1 SGHTA and CDR2 FQGNSA. The CDR3 covers 15 residues. The junction had 5 bases not matched to a gene; V was cut back by 0 bases and J by 7 bases. CDR3 sequence (DNA): TGTGCCAGCAGCTTAGCTGCTAGCGGGCTAAATGAGCAGTTCTTC. It translates to CASSLAASGLNEQFF.

V gene TRBV29-1 combines with J gene TRBJ1-1; D gene uncertain. The CDR3 runs 13 residues. V shed 3 bases and J shed 5 bases, with 13 bases lying between them. In germline, CDR1 is SQVTM, CDR2 ANQGSEA. The CDR3 region has the DNA TGCAGCGTTGACCGCGAACGGGGAACTGAAGCTTTCTTT. Protein sequence: CSVDRERGTEAFF.

The V and J genes are TRBV7-9 and TRBJ1-5; the D gene is possibly TRBD1 (6 bases). V was pared by 5 bases and J by 4 bases, with 12 bases between. From germline, CDR1 is SEHNR and CDR2 FQNEAQ (reference sequence). This CDR3 has 14 residues. The CDR3 DNA follows: TGTGCCAGCAGCCCAGGGGACCTGAATCAGCCCCAGCATTTT. Protein product: CASSPGDLNQPQHF.

The rearrangement joins TRBV29-1 to TRBJ2-1; possibly TRBD1 for D (6 bases). The CDR3 is 15 residues long. Trimming left V 6 bases short and J 6 bases short, with 21 bases between. CDR1 and CDR2 (germline): SQVTM, ANQGSEA. The CDR3 nucleotides are TGCAGCGTCCTCCCGGGCAGGGGTTACTTCAATGAGCAGTTCTTC. This codes for CSVLPGRGYFNEQFF.